What follows are 5 T cell receptor beta chains derived from one specimen sequenced in a study of PD-L1 blockade in urothelial cancer. The method was immunoSEQ multiplex PCR; TCRdb's version includes in-frame clones alone and lacks a portion of them. The sample carries 70,000 to 95,000 clones, about four fifths recorded once. The time point was: pretreatment peripheral blood. The material sequenced was PBMCs, taken around atezolizumab (anti-PD-L1) treatment. These receptors all come from a man in his 60s with urothelial cancer.

The rearrangement joins TRBV7-2 to TRBJ1-2; D is ambiguous. CDR1 is SGHTA and CDR2 is FQGNSA in the germline V gene. The CDR3 contains 14 residues. The ends were cut back, 4 bases at V and 4 bases at J, with 13 bases in the middle. CDR3 in amino acids: CASSSRPAVYGYTF. The CDR3 bases are TGTGCCAGCAGCTCGAGGCCGGCTGTCTATGGCTACACCTTC. Looking up the rest from reference TRBV7-2 and TRBJ1-2 gives the full variable domain: GAGVSQSPSNKVTEKGKDVELRCDPISGHTALYWYRQSLGQGLEFLIYFQGNSAPDKSGLPSDRFSAERTGGSVSTLTIQRTQQEDSAVYLCASSSRPAVYGYTFGSGTRLTVV.

The J gene is TRBJ1-1, the V gene TRBV5-8, with D possibly being TRBD1 (5 bases). The V gene's germline CDR1 is SGHTS and CDR2 YDEGEE. CDR3 length: 19 amino acids. Between the trimmed V and J ends, which lost 4 bases and 1 base, there was a span of 26 bases. The DNA of the CDR3 is TGTGCCAGCAGCACAGGTGGGGCAGTTTCAGGGTGGGAGAACACTGAAGCTTTCTTT. It yields the protein CASSTGGAVSGWENTEAFF. Full variable domain (rest looked up from reference TRBV5-8 and TRBJ1-1): EAGVTQSPTHLIKTRGQQATLRCSPISGHTSVYWYQQALGLGLQFLLWYDEGEERNRGNFPPRFSGRQFPNYSSELNVNALELEDSALYLCASSTGGAVSGWENTEAFFGQGTRLTVV.

This chain joins TRBV18 and TRBJ2-5, with D perhaps TRBD1 (6 bases). Trimming took 2 bases from V and 1 from J, leaving 11 bases between them. The CDR3 has 15 amino acids. CDR1 is KGHSH and CDR2 is LQKENI in the germline V gene. The CDR3 DNA sequence: TGTGCCAGCTCACCAGGGGCAGGGGTCCAAGAGACCCAGTACTTC. Residues: CASSPGAGVQETQYF.

The chain uses TRBV5-1 and TRBJ2-1, with D perhaps TRBD1 (6 bases). The germline CDR1 and CDR2 sequences are SGHRS and YFSETQ. Between the trimmed V and J ends, which lost 4 bases and 2 bases, there was a span of 10 bases. The CDR3 is 14 residues long. CDR3 loop: CASSRQETYNEQFF. The DNA for the CDR3 is TGCGCCAGCAGCCGACAGGAAACCTACAATGAGCAGTTCTTC.

DNA for the CDR3: TGTGCCACCGCAGTTCTAGCCAAAAACATTCAGTACTTC. This sequence encodes CATAVLAKNIQYF. The chain combines TRBV28 with TRBJ2-4; D not certain. The V end lost 10 bases, the J end lost 0 bases, and 10 bases lay between the germline ends. Germline loops: CDR1 MDHEN, CDR2 SYDVKM. The CDR3 totals 13 residues.